Listed below are T cell receptor beta chains from one sample, sequenced in a study of Ad26.COV2.S vaccination and SARS-CoV-2 variants. Profiling relied on immunoSEQ multiplex PCR, and the TCRdb table lists in-frame clones only, not all of them. This table has around 500,000 clones, roughly nine tenths appearing once. The sequenced sample was peripheral blood, obtained in a trial of Ad26.COV2.S vaccine versus placebo. The receptors originated from a person aged 18-60 years who received the Ad26.COV2.S COVID-19 vaccine or a placebo. Each CDR3 is given with its conserved first and last residue.

V gene	J gene	CDR3 protein
TRBV10-3	TRBJ1-1	CAISESRSEAFF
TRBV15	TRBJ2-3	CATSRDTDTQYF
TRBV9	TRBJ2-7	CASSPDGYEQYF
TRBV30	TRBJ2-7	CAWSRGTAYEQYF
TRBV29-1	TRBJ1-2	CSVEGGTAYGYTF
TRBV29-1	TRBJ2-1	CSVWHNEQFF
TRBV5-1	TRBJ2-7	CASSLPSREQYF
TRBV28	TRBJ2-3	CASSLGGYTDTQYF
TRBV11-2	TRBJ2-7	CASSLWASLYEQYF
TRBV14	TRBJ1-2	CASSPYPGDNYGYTF
TRBV24-1	TRBJ2-7	CATSDPTSGSYEQYF
TRBV6-5	TRBJ1-5	CASSLHRGNQPQHF
TRBV11-2	TRBJ2-7	CASMGQSYEQYF